This TCR beta chain is from a study of OX40 agonist ivuxolimab in advanced cancers. For the wider study: Ivuxolimab was a fully human IgG2 agonistic monoclonal antibody targeting the costimulatory receptor OX40 (CD134). Intravenous ivuxolimab was administered to patients every 2 weeks at six dose levels: 0.01, 0.1, 0.3, 1.5, 3 and 10 mg/kg. Among the roughly 52 dose-escalation patients, roughly 20 had hepatocellular carcinoma, roughly 15 melanoma, 9 renal cell carcinoma and 9 head and neck cancer. In the dose-escalation cohort, 82.7% of patients were male, and the mean age was around 60 years, with a range of 23 to 79. Prior anti-PD-1, anti-PD-L1 or anti-CTLA-4 therapy was permitted, and less than 45% of dose-escalation patients had received checkpoint inhibitors. Partial responses occurred in three dose-escalation patients: two with cutaneous melanoma and one with hepatocellular carcinoma. Peripheral TCRbeta sequencing was intended to test whether TCR sequence diversity was altered and clonal T-cell expansion was caused by ivuxolimab. The paper describes the monotherapy dose-escalation part (N of about 50 patients) of the phase I trial of ivuxolimab. The paper as a whole reports these results and caveats: Clonal expansion of both CD4+ and CD8+ blood T cells was observed from baseline to week 6 at doses 0.1 to 3.0 mg/kg. Low levels of normalized T-cell clonal expansion were also shown by some nonresponding patients. Antigen specificity was not determined for the clonally expanded peripheral T cells. After ivuxolimab, CD8+ T cells had more expanded clones than CD4+ T cells on average. Partial responders in the 0.1-3.0 mg/kg groups had among the lowest normalized peripheral clonal expansion, especially among CD8+ T cells.

For sequencing of the TCRbeta CDR3 region, genomic DNA was extracted from the sorted cells. TCRbeta CDR3 regions were sequenced using the immunoSEQ Assay. Sourced from immuneACCESS, this table was stored by TCRdb with only in-frame sequences that have V and J called. A share of the clones is absent; for the studies checked, an unresolved V gene accounts for under half, and the remainder has no known explanation. The sample table shows just under 75,000 clones, and roughly nine tenths are seen once. The biggest ten clones account for 0.44% of the sample. This clone was recorded once. The target of this receptor is not known. No much larger clone exists at a distance of one base, and base qualities are not known. Patients with autoimmune disease history or receiving systemic immunosuppression were excluded from the trial. Peripheral blood for TCR sequencing was drawn from every dose cohort at baseline, at cycle 4 day 1 and at cycle 7 day 1. Samples were obtained from an open-label, multicenter, first-in-human phase I dose-escalation trial of ivuxolimab. Adults with locally advanced or metastatic head and neck squamous cell, hepatocellular, melanoma or renal cell carcinoma were enrolled in the trial. Before TCR sequencing, CD4+ T cells and CD8+ T cells were sorted from peripheral blood as separate populations.

Specimen: CD4+ or CD8+ T cells sorted from blood, collected in a trial of the OX40 agonist ivuxolimab. The TCR comes from an adult with an advanced solid tumor such as melanoma, head and neck, liver or kidney cancer.

This receptor carries the CDR3 CASSLGGAKNIQYF. The DNA reads TGTGCCAGCAGCTTAGGAGGGGCCAAAAACATTCAGTACTTC. The rearrangement combines TRBV11-3 with TRBJ2-4, with TRBD2 perhaps the D gene, on 5 matching bases. CDR1 SGHNT and CDR2 YENEEA were looked up in the germline V gene. V is reduced by 1 base and J by 1 base, leaving a spacing of 5 bases between them. The CDR3 has 14 amino acids, counting the end cysteine and phenylalanine. Kept here is only the CDR3 DNA, which spans 42 bases and is read in frame from base 1.